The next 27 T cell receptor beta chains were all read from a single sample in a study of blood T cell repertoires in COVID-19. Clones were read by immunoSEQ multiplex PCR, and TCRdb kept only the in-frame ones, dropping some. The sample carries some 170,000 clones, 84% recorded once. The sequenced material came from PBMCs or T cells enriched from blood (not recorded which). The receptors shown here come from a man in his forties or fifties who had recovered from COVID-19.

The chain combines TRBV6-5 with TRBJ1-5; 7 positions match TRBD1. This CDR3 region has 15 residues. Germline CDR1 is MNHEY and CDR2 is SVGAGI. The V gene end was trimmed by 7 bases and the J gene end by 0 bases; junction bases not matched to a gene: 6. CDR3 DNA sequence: TGTGCCAGCACCAACGGACAGGTTAGCAATCAGCCCCAGCATTTT. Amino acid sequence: CASTNGQVSNQPQHF.

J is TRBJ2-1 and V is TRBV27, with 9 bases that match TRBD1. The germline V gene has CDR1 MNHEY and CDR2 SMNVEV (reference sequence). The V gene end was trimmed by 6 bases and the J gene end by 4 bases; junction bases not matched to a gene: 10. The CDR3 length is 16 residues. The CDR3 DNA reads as TGTGCCAGCAGAGACCAGGGACAGGGAATTTACAATGAGCAGTTCTTC. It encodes CASRDQGQGIYNEQFF.

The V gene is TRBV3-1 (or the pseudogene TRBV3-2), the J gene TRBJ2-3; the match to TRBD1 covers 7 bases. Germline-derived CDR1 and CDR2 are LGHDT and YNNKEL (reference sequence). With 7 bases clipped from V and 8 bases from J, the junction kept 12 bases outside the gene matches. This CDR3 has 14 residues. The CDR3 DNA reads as TGTGCCAGCACCCCGGGCGGGTCAGGGGGTACGCAGTATTTT. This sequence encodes CASTPGGSGGTQYF.

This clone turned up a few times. Here the CDR3 reads CASSQRQGAGQPQHF. In DNA form, the CDR3 reads TGTGCCAGCAGCCAGAGACAGGGGGCTGGGCAGCCCCAGCATTTT. The chain links TRBV3-1 (or the pseudogene TRBV3-2) to TRBJ1-5; TRBD1 agrees at 10 bases. CDR1 and CDR2 from the germline V gene are LGHDT and YNNKEL (reference sequence). The V gene end was trimmed by 3 bases and the J gene end by 7 bases; junction bases not matched to a gene: 6. This CDR3 region has 15 residues.

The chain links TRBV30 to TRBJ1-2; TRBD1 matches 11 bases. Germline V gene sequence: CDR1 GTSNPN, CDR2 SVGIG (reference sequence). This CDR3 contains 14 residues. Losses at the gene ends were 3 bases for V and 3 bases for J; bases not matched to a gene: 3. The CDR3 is CAWSWTGGYYGYTF. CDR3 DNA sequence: TGTGCCTGGAGCTGGACAGGGGGCTACTATGGCTACACCTTC.

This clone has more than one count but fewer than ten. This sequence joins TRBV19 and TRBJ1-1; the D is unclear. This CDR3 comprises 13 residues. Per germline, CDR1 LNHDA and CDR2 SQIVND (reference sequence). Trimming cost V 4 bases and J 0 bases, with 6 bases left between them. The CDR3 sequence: CASSTQMNTEAFF. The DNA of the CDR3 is TGTGCCAGTAGTACCCAGATGAACACTGAAGCTTTCTTT.

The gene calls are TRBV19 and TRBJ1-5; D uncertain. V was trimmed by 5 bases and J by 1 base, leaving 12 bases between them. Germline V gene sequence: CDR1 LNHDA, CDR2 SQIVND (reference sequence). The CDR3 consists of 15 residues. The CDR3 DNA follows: TGTGCCAGTAGTGGGTGGGCATCCAGCAATCAGCCCCAGCATTTT. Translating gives CASSGWASSNQPQHF.

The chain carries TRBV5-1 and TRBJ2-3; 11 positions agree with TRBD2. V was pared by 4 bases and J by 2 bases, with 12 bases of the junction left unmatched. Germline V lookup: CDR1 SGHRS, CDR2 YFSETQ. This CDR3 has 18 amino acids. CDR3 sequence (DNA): TGCGCCAGCAGCCCAACCCCGGCTAGCGGGGGGAACACAGATACGCAGTATTTT. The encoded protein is CASSPTPASGGNTDTQYF.

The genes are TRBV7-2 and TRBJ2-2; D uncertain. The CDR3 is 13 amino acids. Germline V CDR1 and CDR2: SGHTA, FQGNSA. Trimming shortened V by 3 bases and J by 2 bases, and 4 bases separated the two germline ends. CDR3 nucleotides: TGTGCCAGCAGCTTGTTAAACACCGGGGAGCTGTTTTTT. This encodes CASSLLNTGELFF.

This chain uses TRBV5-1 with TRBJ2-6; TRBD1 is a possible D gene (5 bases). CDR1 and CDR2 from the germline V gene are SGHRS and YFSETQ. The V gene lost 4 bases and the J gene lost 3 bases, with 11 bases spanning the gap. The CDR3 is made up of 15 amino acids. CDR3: CASSPQGSGANVLTF. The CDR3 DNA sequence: TGCGCCAGCAGCCCCCAGGGAAGTGGGGCCAACGTCCTGACTTTC.

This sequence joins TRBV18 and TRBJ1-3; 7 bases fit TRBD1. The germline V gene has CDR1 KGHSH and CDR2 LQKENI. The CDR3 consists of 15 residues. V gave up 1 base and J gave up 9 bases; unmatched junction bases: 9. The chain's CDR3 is CASSPLAGGSGTIYF. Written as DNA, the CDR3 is TGTGCCAGCTCACCACTGGCAGGGGGTTCCGGCACCATATATTTT.

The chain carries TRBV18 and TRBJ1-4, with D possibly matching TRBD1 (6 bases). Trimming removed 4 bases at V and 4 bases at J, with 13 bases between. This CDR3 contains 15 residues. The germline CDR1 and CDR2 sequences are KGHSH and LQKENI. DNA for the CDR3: TGTGCCAGCTCACAGGAACAGGGCCTTAATGAAAAACTGTTTTTT. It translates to CASSQEQGLNEKLFF.

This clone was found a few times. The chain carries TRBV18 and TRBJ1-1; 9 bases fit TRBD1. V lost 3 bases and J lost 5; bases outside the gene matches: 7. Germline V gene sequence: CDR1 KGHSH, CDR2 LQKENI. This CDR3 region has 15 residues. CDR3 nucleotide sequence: TGTGCCAGCTCACCCAACAGGGGGCAGGGGACTGAAGCTTTCTTT. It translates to CASSPNRGQGTEAFF. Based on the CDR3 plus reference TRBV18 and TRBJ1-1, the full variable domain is NAGVMQNPRHLVRRRGQEARLRCSPMKGHSHVYWYRQLPEEGLKFMVYLQKENIIDESGMPKERFSAEFPKEGPSILRIQQVVRGDSAAYFCASSPNRGQGTEAFFGQGTRLTVV.

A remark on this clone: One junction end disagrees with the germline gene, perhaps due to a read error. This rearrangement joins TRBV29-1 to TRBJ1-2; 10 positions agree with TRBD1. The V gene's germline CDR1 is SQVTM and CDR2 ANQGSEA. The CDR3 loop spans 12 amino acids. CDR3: CSGEGDRGGYTF. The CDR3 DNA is TGCAGCGGTGAAGGGGACAGGGGTGGCTACACCTTC. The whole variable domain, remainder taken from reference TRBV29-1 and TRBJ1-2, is SAVISQKPSRDICQRGTSLTIQCQVDSQVTMMFWYRQQPGQSLTLIATANQGSEATYESGFVIDKFPISRPNLTFSTLTVSNMSPEDSSIYLCSGEGDRGGYTFGSGTRLTVV.

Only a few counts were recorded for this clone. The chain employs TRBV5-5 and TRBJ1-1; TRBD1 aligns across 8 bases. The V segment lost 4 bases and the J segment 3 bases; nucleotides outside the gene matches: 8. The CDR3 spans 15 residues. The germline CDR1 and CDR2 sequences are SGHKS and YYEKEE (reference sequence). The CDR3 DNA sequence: TGTGCCAGCAGCCCCTTGACAGGGGTGGACACTGAAGCTTTCTTT. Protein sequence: CASSPLTGVDTEAFF.

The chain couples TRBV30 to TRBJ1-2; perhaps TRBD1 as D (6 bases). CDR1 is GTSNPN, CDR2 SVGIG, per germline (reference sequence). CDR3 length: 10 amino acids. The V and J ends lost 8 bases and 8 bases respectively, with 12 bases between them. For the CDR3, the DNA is TGTGCCGCGACAGGAGTAGGCTACACCTTC. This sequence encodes CAATGVGYTF.

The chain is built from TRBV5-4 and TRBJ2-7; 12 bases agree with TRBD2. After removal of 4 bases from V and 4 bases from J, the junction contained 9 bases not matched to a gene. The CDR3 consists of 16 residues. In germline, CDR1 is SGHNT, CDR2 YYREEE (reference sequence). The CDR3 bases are TGTGCCAGCAGCGGGGGGACGACTAGCGGGAGATACGAGCAGTACTTC. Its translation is CASSGGTTSGRYEQYF.

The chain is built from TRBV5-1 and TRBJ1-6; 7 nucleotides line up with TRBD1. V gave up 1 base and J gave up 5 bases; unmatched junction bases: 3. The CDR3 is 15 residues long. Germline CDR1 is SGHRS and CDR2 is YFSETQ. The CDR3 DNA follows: TGCGCCAGCAGCTTGACAGGGGTGGATAATTCACCCCTCCACTTT. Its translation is CASSLTGVDNSPLHF. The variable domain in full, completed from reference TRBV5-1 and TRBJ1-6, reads KAGVTQTPRYLIKTRGQQVTLSCSPISGHRSVSWYQQTPGQGLQFLFEYFSETQRNKGNFPGRFSGRQFSNSRSEMNVSTLELGDSALYLCASSLTGVDNSPLHFGNGTRLTVT.

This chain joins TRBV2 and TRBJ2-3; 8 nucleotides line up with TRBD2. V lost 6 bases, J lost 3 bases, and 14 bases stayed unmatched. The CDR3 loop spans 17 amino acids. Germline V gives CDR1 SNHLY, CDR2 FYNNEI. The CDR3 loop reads CASREPPGGKGTDTQYF. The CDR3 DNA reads TGTGCCAGCAGAGAACCCCCGGGAGGGAAAGGGACAGATACGCAGTATTTT.

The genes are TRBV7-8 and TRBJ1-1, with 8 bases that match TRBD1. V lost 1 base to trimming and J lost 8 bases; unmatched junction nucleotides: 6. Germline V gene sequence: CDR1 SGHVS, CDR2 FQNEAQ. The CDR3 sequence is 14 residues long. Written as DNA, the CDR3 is TGTGCCAGCAGCTTAGTTGCAGGGGGCAGGGAAGCTTTCTTT. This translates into CASSLVAGGREAFF.

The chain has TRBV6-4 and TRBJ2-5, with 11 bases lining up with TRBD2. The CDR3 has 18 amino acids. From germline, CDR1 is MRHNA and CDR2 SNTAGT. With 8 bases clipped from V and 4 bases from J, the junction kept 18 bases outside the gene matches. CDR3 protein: CASGGWGRLAGLLETQYF. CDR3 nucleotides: TGTGCCAGCGGCGGCTGGGGGAGACTAGCGGGGTTGTTAGAGACCCAGTACTTC.

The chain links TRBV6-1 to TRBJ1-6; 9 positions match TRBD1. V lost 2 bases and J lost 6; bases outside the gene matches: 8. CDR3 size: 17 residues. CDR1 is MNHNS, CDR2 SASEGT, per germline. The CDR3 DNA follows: TGTGCCAGCAGTGAATACATGACGGGACAGGGTAATTCACCCCTCCACTTT. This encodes CASSEYMTGQGNSPLHF.

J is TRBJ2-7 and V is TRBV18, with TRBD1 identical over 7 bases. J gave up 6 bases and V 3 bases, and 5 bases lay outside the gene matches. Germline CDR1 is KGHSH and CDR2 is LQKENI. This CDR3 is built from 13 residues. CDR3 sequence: CASSPSGQFEQYF. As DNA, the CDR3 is TGTGCCAGCTCACCGTCGGGACAGTTCGAGCAGTACTTC.

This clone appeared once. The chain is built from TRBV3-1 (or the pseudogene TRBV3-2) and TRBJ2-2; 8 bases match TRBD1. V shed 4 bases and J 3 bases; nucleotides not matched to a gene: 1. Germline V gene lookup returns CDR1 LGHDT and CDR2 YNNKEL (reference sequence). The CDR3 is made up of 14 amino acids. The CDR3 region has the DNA TGTGCCAGCAGCCCAGGGGGCTACACCGGGGAGCTGTTTTTT. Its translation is CASSPGGYTGELFF.

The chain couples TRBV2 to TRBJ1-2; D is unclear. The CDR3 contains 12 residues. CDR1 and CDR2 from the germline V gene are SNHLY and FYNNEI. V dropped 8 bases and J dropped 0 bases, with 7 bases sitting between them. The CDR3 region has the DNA TGTGCCAGCGGGAGGTCTAACTATGGCTACACCTTC. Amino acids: CASGRSNYGYTF. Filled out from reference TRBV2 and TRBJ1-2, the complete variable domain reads EPEVTQTPSHQVTQMGQEVILRCVPISNHLYFYWYRQILGQKVEFLVSFYNNEISEKSEIFDDQFSVERPDGSNFTLKIRSTKLEDSAMYFCASGRSNYGYTFGSGTRLTVV.

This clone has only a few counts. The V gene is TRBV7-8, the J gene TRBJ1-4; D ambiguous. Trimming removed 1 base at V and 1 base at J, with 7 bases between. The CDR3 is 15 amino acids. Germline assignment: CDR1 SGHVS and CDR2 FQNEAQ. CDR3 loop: CASSLGTVTNEKLFF. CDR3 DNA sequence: TGTGCCAGCAGCTTAGGCACTGTAACTAATGAAAAACTGTTTTTT.

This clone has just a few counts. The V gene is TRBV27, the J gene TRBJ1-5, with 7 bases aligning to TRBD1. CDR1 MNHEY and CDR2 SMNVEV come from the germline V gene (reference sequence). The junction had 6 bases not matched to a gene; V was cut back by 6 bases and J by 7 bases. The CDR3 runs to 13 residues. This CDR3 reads CASRGSTGQPQHF. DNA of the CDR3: TGTGCCAGCAGGGGGTCGACAGGGCAGCCCCAGCATTTT.